The rows below give T cell receptor beta chains drawn from one sample of a study of T cells after yellow fever vaccination. One entry per CDR3 protein results from TCRdb running MiXCR on the 5' RACE reads. The sample has around 320,000 distinct CDR3 sequences, approximately 10% seen once. Sequenced here: CD4+ T cells sorted from PBMCs, sampled 5 days after the yellow fever booster vaccination. Receptor source: a man between 18 and 29 years old who received the YFV17D yellow fever vaccine. CDR3s include the opening cysteine and the closing phenylalanine or tryptophan. The D gene is left open where the match is weak. Some rows have no size entry. The others give once, few or many, or a class for an expanded clone.

V: TRBV12-3/TRBV12-4; size: -; J: TRBJ1-2; D: -; DNA: TGTGCCAGCAACTCCCGGCAGTCTAGGGGCTATGGCTACACCTTC; CDR3: CASNSRQSRGYGYTF
V: TRBV6-5; size: few; J: TRBJ1-3; D: -; DNA: TGTGCCAGCAGTTTCCGTTGGGGGGACACCATATATTTT; CDR3: CASSFRWGDTIYF
V: TRBV7-2; size: -; J: TRBJ1-5; D: -; DNA: TGTGCCAGCAGCTTAGGTGGCATGTCAAGCAATCAGCCCCAGCATTTT; CDR3: CASSLGGMSSNQPQHF
V: TRBV2; size: -; J: TRBJ2-5; D: -; DNA: TGTGCCAGCGGAAGCGGCAGTCAAGAGACCCAGTACTTC; CDR3: CASGSGSQETQYF
V: TRBV27; size: -; J: TRBJ2-5; D: -; DNA: TGTGCCAGCAGTTTACGATTAGGGGACACCAAAGAGACCCAGTACTTC; CDR3: CASSLRLGDTKETQYF
V: TRBV12-3/TRBV12-4; size: many; J: TRBJ2-2; D: -; DNA: TGTGCCAGCAGTGGACGGTGGGCCACCGGGGAGCTGTTTTTT; CDR3: CASSGRWATGELFF
V: TRBV20-1; size: many; J: TRBJ1-2; D: -; DNA: TGCAGTGCTAGAGCCCAGGCTCTGGATGAGACCTTC; CDR3: CSARAQALDETF
V: TRBV5-5; size: -; J: TRBJ2-4; D: -; DNA: TGTGCCAGCAGCTTAACAGGAGTAGCCAAAAACATTCAGTACTTC; CDR3: CASSLTGVAKNIQYF
V: TRBV7-2; size: many; J: TRBJ1-1; D: -; DNA: TGTGCCAGCAGCGACGGGGGCGTCCTTGAAGCTTTCTTT; CDR3: CASSDGGVLEAFF
V: TRBV18; size: few; J: TRBJ2-7; D: -; DNA: TGTGCCAGCTCACCGAGGGAAGGTCTCCCCGAGCAGTACTTC; CDR3: CASSPREGLPEQYF
V: TRBV7-9; size: few; J: TRBJ1-4; D: -; DNA: TGTGCCACCGGGGACCGGGCAAATGAAAAACTGTTTTTT; CDR3: CATGDRANEKLFF
V: TRBV2; size: -; J: TRBJ1-1; D: -; DNA: TGTGCCAGCAGTAGGACACTATGGGGCACTGAAGCTTTCTTT; CDR3: CASSRTLWGTEAFF
V: TRBV11-1; size: -; J: TRBJ2-2; D: -; DNA: TGTGCCAGCAGCCGCCTTTATCGGGGAAACACCGGGGAGCTGTTTTTT; CDR3: CASSRLYRGNTGELFF
V: TRBV6-5; size: -; J: TRBJ1-1; D: -; DNA: TGTGCCAGCAGGAGGCAGGGGACTGAAGCTTTCTTT; CDR3: CASRRQGTEAFF
V: TRBV28; size: -; J: TRBJ1-6; D: -; DNA: TGTGCCAGCAGTTTACCACAAAACCAGGGGTCACCCCTCCACTTT; CDR3: CASSLPQNQGSPLHF
V: TRBV18; size: -; J: TRBJ2-6; D: TRBD1; DNA: TGTGCCAGCTCACCGGGACAGGGGAGCTCTGGGGCCAACGTCCTGACTTTC; CDR3: CASSPGQGSSGANVLTF
V: TRBV20-1; size: -; J: TRBJ2-3; D: -; DNA: TGCAGTGCTCTACGTGGGGATACGCAGTATTTT; CDR3: CSALRGDTQYF
V: TRBV6-6; size: few; J: TRBJ2-2; D: -; DNA: TGTGCCAGCAGTTACTCGATCGCCGGGGAGCTGTTTTTT; CDR3: CASSYSIAGELFF
V: TRBV19; size: -; J: TRBJ2-5; D: TRBD1; DNA: TGTGCCAGTAGTAACGCCCCGGGACAGCGTTGGGAGACCCAGTACTTC; CDR3: CASSNAPGQRWETQYF
V: TRBV20-1; size: -; J: TRBJ2-3; D: -; DNA: TGCAGTGCTAGAACCCCCGGCACAGATACGCAGTATTTT; CDR3: CSARTPGTDTQYF
V: TRBV4-2; size: few; J: TRBJ1-1; D: -; DNA: TGTGCCAGCAGCCCCCCCCGGGGATATACTGAAGCTTTCTTT; CDR3: CASSPPRGYTEAFF
V: TRBV15; size: few; J: TRBJ2-7; D: TRBD1; DNA: TGTGCCACCAGCAGGGACAGGAGCTCCTACGAGCAGTACTTC; CDR3: CATSRDRSSYEQYF
V: TRBV20-1; size: many; J: TRBJ2-3; D: -; DNA: TGCAGTGCTAGAGATTCGGTTCATGGAGGATCCACAGATACGCAGTATTTT; CDR3: CSARDSVHGGSTDTQYF
V: TRBV10-3; size: few; J: TRBJ2-5; D: TRBD1; DNA: TGTGCCATCAGTGGGACAACAGGGGCAGAGACCCAGTACTTC; CDR3: CAISGTTGAETQYF
V: TRBV9; size: many; J: TRBJ1-6; D: TRBD1; DNA: TGTGCCAGCTCCAACAGGGGCGACTCACCCCTCCACTTT; CDR3: CASSNRGDSPLHF
V: TRBV7-2; size: many; J: TRBJ2-1; D: -; DNA: TGTGCCAGCAGCTTTGCATACAATGAGCAGTTCTTC; CDR3: CASSFAYNEQFF
V: TRBV5-1; size: many; J: TRBJ2-1; D: TRBD2; DNA: TGCGCCAGCAGCTCCAGGACTAGCGGGGGTGGAAATGAGCAGTTCTTC; CDR3: CASSSRTSGGGNEQFF
V: TRBV5-1; size: -; J: TRBJ1-1; D: -; DNA: TGCGCCAGCAATCGGGGAGGGACGAACACTGAAGCTTTCTTT; CDR3: CASNRGGTNTEAFF
V: TRBV28; size: -; J: TRBJ2-1; D: TRBD2; DNA: TGTGCCAGCAGCCTAGCGGGGGGTTTAAATGAGCAGTTCTTC; CDR3: CASSLAGGLNEQFF